This T cell receptor beta chain was identified during a study of OX40 agonist ivuxolimab in advanced cancers. Trimming took 0 bases from V and 6 from J, leaving 13 bases between them. Germline assignment: CDR1 KGHSH and CDR2 LQKENI. The CDR3 contains 15 residues. Generated by immunoSEQ multiplex PCR, the TCRdb table keeps only in-frame clones and is missing some. The sample records about 120,000 clones, more than 80% being singletons. This chain links TRBV18 with TRBJ2-3; possible D gene TRBD1, 5 bases. This TCR came from an adult with an advanced solid tumor such as melanoma, head and neck, liver or kidney cancer. Sequences were derived from CD4+ or CD8+ T cells sorted from blood, sampled in a trial of the OX40 agonist ivuxolimab. The CDR3 coding sequence is TGTGCCAGCTCACCACCGGCCAGGGCTGGGGATACGCAGTATTTT. It is translated as CASSPPARAGDTQYF. Full variable domain (missing parts from reference TRBV18 and TRBJ2-3): NAGVMQNPRHLVRRRGQEARLRCSPMKGHSHVYWYRQLPEEGLKFMVYLQKENIIDESGMPKERFSAEFPKEGPSILRIQQVVRGDSAAYFCASSPPARAGDTQYFGPGTRLTVL.